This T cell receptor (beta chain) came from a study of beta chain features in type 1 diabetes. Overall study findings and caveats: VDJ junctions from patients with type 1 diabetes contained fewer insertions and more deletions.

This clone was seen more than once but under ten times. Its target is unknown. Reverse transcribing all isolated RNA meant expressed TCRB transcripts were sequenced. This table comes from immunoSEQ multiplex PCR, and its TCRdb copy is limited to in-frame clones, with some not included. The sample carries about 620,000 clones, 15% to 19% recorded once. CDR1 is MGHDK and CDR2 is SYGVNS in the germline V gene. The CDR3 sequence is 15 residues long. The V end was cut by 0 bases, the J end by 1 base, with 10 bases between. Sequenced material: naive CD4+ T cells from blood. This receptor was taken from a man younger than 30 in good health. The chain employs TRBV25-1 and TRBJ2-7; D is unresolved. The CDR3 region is CASSEYWGRSYEQYF. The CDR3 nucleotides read TGTGCCAGCAGTGAATACTGGGGTCGTTCCTACGAGCAGTACTTC.